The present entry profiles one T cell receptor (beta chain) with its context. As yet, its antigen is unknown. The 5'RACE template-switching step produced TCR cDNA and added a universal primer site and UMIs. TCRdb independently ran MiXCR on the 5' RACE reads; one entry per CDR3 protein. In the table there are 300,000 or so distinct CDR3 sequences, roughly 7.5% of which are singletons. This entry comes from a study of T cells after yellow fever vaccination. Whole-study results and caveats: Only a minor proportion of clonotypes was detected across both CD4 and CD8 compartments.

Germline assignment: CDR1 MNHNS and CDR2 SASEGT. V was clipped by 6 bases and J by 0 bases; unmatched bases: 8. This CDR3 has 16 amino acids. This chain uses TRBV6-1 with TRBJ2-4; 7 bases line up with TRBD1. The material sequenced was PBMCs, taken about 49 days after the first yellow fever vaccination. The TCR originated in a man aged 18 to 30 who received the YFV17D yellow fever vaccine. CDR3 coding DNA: TGTGCCAGCAGCCCAGGACAGGCGAAAGCCAAAAACATTCAGTACTTC. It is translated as CASSPGQAKAKNIQYF.